This T cell receptor beta chain originates from a study of Graves' ophthalmopathy and Graves' hyperthyroidism. Study conclusions and caveats: A model of 13 signatures distinguished ophthalmopathy from stable hyperthyroidism at around 90% sensitivity and 81.08% specificity.

At least ten counts were recorded for this clonotype. Its antigen is currently unknown. Lactation, pregnancy, uncontrolled infections and other autoimmune diseases were all grounds for excluding patients. Diagnostic conclusions were grounded in clinical symptoms, serum thyroxine, TRAb, thyroid ultrasound and orbital computed tomography. The source of the PBMCs was more than 9.5 ml of fresh peripheral blood. The TCR beta CDR3 regions underwent amplification from RNA transcripts. The workflow started with a first-round RT-PCR run with HTBI primers and then moved on to a second-round multiplex PCR. TCRdb recomputed calls from the multiplex PCR reads with MiXCR, one row per CDR3 protein. The data show under 350,000 distinct CDR3 sequences, about a sixth seen once. The CDR3 covers 16 residues. V lost 5 bases to trimming and J lost 8 bases; unmatched junction nucleotides: 10. Germline CDR1 SGHAT, CDR2 FQNNGV.

This clonotype was sampled from an adult man with Graves' ophthalmopathy. Input material: peripheral blood. The chain combines TRBV11-2 with TRBJ2-1; TRBD2 matches at 12 bases. The CDR3 is CASSGPTLAGGDEQFF. The CDR3 DNA reads as TGTGCCAGCAGCGGCCCGACCCTAGCGGGAGGGGATGAGCAGTTCTTC.